The rows below give T cell receptor beta chains drawn from one sample of a study of human T cells and chemical hapten exposure. TCRdb itself ran the 5' RACE reads through MiXCR, one entry per CDR3 protein. The table includes 120,000 to 150,000 distinct CDR3 sequences, roughly 4% detected once. The receptors derive from a female donor in good health. Each CDR3 is given with its conserved first and last residue. Each record gives: clone size, D gene, J gene, V gene, CDR3 DNA, CDR3 protein. A D gene is named only where the DNA matches it firmly. Only part of the rows carry a size: once, few, many, or a class if the clone is expanded.

>many|-|TRBJ2-3|TRBV5-4
TGTGCCAGCAGTTCCATCGGTGCGGAAGATACGCAGTATTTT
CASSSIGAEDTQYF
>many|-|TRBJ1-6|TRBV4-2
TGTGCCAGCAGCCAGGACAGTTTGTTCAATTCACCCCTCCACTTT
CASSQDSLFNSPLHF
>many|-|TRBJ2-3|TRBV29-1
TGCAGCGTGGGACTCTCGGCACGCACAGATACGCAGTATTTT
CSVGLSARTDTQYF
>many|TRBD2|TRBJ2-1|TRBV7-2
TGTGCCAGCAGCTTGGCGGGGGGCGGGTCCTACAATGAGCAGTTCTTC
CASSLAGGGSYNEQFF
>-|-|TRBJ1-5|TRBV29-1
TGCAGCGTTGTAGCACAGACAAATCAGCCCCAGCATTTT
CSVVAQTNQPQHF
>-|-|TRBJ1-3|TRBV7-9
TGTGCCAGCAGCTCGGTAGGGGGAACTGCTGGAAACACCATATATTTT
CASSSVGGTAGNTIYF
>many|-|TRBJ2-2|TRBV12-3/TRBV12-4
TGTGCCAGCAGTGACCCATCCAACGATTTCTTAGGAGGGGAGCTGTTTTTT
CASSDPSNDFLGGELFF
>many|-|TRBJ1-6|TRBV2
TGTGCCAGCAGTGAATTACAGGGTGGCTCCTATAATTCACCCCTCCACTTT
CASSELQGGSYNSPLHF
>many|-|TRBJ1-2|TRBV7-9
TGTGCCAGCAGCCCAGGGGCCGGAAACTATGGCTACACCTTC
CASSPGAGNYGYTF
>many|-|TRBJ2-7|TRBV7-8
TGTGCCAGCAGCTTAGCGTCGTTCATGAGCCCCTACGAGCAGTACTTC
CASSLASFMSPYEQYF
>-|-|TRBJ1-3|TRBV7-8
TGTGCCAGCAGCTTAGTCCCCGCCTTAGGTTCTGGAAACACCATATATTTT
CASSLVPALGSGNTIYF
>many|-|TRBJ2-1|TRBV5-1
TGCGCCAGCAGCACCCCTACCCCCCACAATGAGCAGTTCTTC
CASSTPTPHNEQFF
>many|TRBD2|TRBJ2-1|TRBV6-5
TGTGCCAGCAGGGGACTAGCGGGGGGGCGCTCCTACAATGAGCAGTTCTTC
CASRGLAGGRSYNEQFF
>many|TRBD1|TRBJ2-7|TRBV20-1
TGCAGTGTAGGAACAGGGGAAAGTGACGAGCAGTACTTC
CSVGTGESDEQYF
>many|-|TRBJ2-1|TRBV6-6
TGTGCCAGCAGTCCCAACCGGGCCCCCTTTAGCGAGCAGTTCTTC
CASSPNRAPFSEQFF
>many|-|TRBJ1-1|TRBV20-1
TGCAGTGCTAGAGATCCCGCAGGCATGAACACTGAAGCTTTCTTT
CSARDPAGMNTEAFF
>many|-|TRBJ2-6|TRBV28
TGTGCCAGCAGTCTGACAGACTCTGGGGCCAACGTCCTGACTTTC
CASSLTDSGANVLTF
>many|TRBD1|TRBJ1-1|TRBV12-3/TRBV12-4
TGTGCCAGCAGTTTAGCGCTCGGACAGGGGTCTGAAGCTTTCTTT
CASSLALGQGSEAFF
>many|-|TRBJ1-5|TRBV5-1
TGCGCCAGCAGCTTGAGTGGCAATCAGCCCCAGCATTTT
CASSLSGNQPQHF
>many|TRBD1|TRBJ1-2|TRBV29-1
TGCAGCGTTGACCCAGGGGGTTACTATGGCTACACCTTC
CSVDPGGYYGYTF
>many|-|TRBJ1-1|TRBV18
TGTGCCAGCTCACCTTCTAGAGACCGCACTGAAGCTTTCTTT
CASSPSRDRTEAFF
>many|TRBD1|TRBJ2-5|TRBV7-2
TGTGCCAGCAGGGAAGACGGGACAGCCCAAGAGACCCAGTACTTC
CASREDGTAQETQYF
>many|TRBD1|TRBJ1-2|TRBV4-3
TGCGCCAGCAGCCAAGTCGACAGGGCTGGCTATGGCTACACCTTC
CASSQVDRAGYGYTF
>many|-|TRBJ1-2|TRBV5-1
TGCGCCAGCAGTGCGGGAGGCAACTATGGCTACACCTTC
CASSAGGNYGYTF
>-|-|TRBJ1-4|TRBV2
TGTGCCAGCAGTGTCGGGATGAACCGAGAAAAACTGTTTTTT
CASSVGMNREKLFF